The sequence of this TCR beta chain was determined in a study of shared T cell receptors in the human thymus. Profiled with immunoSEQ multiplex PCR; TCRdb holds only in-frame clones, not every one. The table includes over 650,000 clones, approximately 89% detected once. Germline V CDR1 and CDR2: MDHEN, SYDVKM. The CDR3 loop spans 13 amino acids. Trimming pared 7 bases from V and 0 bases from J, leaving 10 bases between. This sample was also put to use in a study of human thymus T cells.

Sequenced material: thymocytes. The source is a boy in the first two years of life with a congenital heart defect. The V gene is TRBV28, the J gene TRBJ2-7; D unresolved. CDR3 DNA: TGTGCCAGCAATCGGTACGTCTCCTACGAGCAGTACTTC. Encoded protein: CASNRYVSYEQYF.